Below, 10 T cell receptor beta chains from the same sample are listed, as sequenced in a study of blood T cell repertoires in COVID-19 (dated by TCRdb to the early 2020s). Library construction relied on the immunoSEQ multiplex PCR assay. The source is immuneACCESS, and TCRdb retained only in-frame sequences with V and J called. Part of the clones is not carried over; for the studies checked, unresolved V genes explain less than half of this, and the remainder is unexplained. Counted in this sample were 250,000 to 300,000 clones; about 89% of them appeared once. 2% to 2.5% of the sample belongs to the ten largest clones. Sequenced material: peripheral blood. Receptors were obtained from a man aged 45-65 years with acute or convalescent COVID-19.

V is TRBV3-1 (or the pseudogene TRBV3-2) and J is TRBJ2-1; D may be TRBD1 (6 bases). Germline V gene sequence: CDR1 LGHDT, CDR2 YNNKEL (reference sequence). This CDR3 has 11 residues. With 8 bases removed from V and 8 bases from J, the gap between germline ends came to 10 bases. The CDR3 loop reads CASQQGYEQFF. The CDR3 DNA follows: TGTGCCAGCCAACAGGGTTATGAGCAGTTCTTC.

This chain joins TRBV7-6 and TRBJ2-7; 13 nucleotides line up with TRBD2. Trimming removed 1 base from V and 6 bases from J; junction bases left unmatched: 3. This CDR3 region has 15 residues. From germline, CDR1 is SGHVS and CDR2 FNYEAQ. The CDR3 DNA sequence: TGTGCCAGCAGCTTAGAGGGACTAGCGGGGCCCGAGCAGTACTTC. Protein: CASSLEGLAGPEQYF.

The chain joins TRBV18 to TRBJ2-2; D is possibly TRBD1 (6 bases). The CDR3 runs 16 residues. Germline V CDR1 and CDR2: KGHSH, LQKENI. V lost 2 bases to trimming and J lost 4 bases, with 14 bases between them. CDR3 region: CASSPNRRGSTGELFF. In nucleotides, the CDR3 is TGTGCCAGCTCACCAAATCGCAGGGGATCCACCGGGGAGCTGTTTTTT. Full variable domain (rest looked up from reference TRBV18 and TRBJ2-2): NAGVMQNPRHLVRRRGQEARLRCSPMKGHSHVYWYRQLPEEGLKFMVYLQKENIIDESGMPKERFSAEFPKEGPSILRIQQVVRGDSAAYFCASSPNRRGSTGELFFGEGSRLTVL.

The chain has TRBV6-5 and TRBJ2-5; a possible D gene is TRBD1 (5 bases). The CDR3 loop spans 14 amino acids. V was cut by 4 bases and J by 1 base, with 10 bases left in between. Germline V lookup: CDR1 MNHEY, CDR2 SVGAGI. The CDR3 DNA sequence: TGTGCCAGCAGTTTTCAGGGCACCCAAGAGACCCAGTACTTC. This sequence encodes CASSFQGTQETQYF.

The genes are TRBV14 and TRBJ2-1, with D unresolved. Germline assignment: CDR1 SGHDN and CDR2 FVKESK. This CDR3 comprises 16 residues. V was shortened by 5 bases and J by 2 bases, with 16 bases between the two germline ends. CDR3 nucleotides: TGTGCCAGCAGCTCGCTCGGGTCCGGCCCCTACAATGAGCAGTTCTTC. Its protein is CASSSLGSGPYNEQFF.

The chain has TRBV5-1 and TRBJ2-5; tentatively, D is TRBD1 (5 bases). The CDR3 length is 13 residues. Trimming removed 4 bases at V and 5 bases at J, with 12 bases between. From germline, CDR1 is SGHRS and CDR2 YFSETQ. CDR3 in amino acids: CASSQDTTETQYF. CDR3 nucleotides: TGCGCCAGCAGCCAGGACACGACGGAGACCCAGTACTTC.

CDR3 sequence: CASSQVRAGLVHEQYF. CDR3 nucleotide sequence: TGCGCCAGCAGCCAAGTAAGGGCGGGACTAGTCCACGAGCAGTACTTC. This chain uses TRBV4-1 with TRBJ2-7; 8 nucleotides align to TRBD2. The V gene's germline CDR1 is MGHRA and CDR2 YSYEKL. The V and J ends lost 1 base and 5 bases, in that order; junction bases with no gene match: 10. The CDR3 is 16 amino acids.

This clone was counted once. The rearrangement uses TRBV24-1 and TRBJ2-1; the match to TRBD2 covers 12 bases. Germline V gene lookup returns CDR1 KGHDR and CDR2 SFDVKD. V was clipped by 3 bases and J by 7 bases; unmatched bases: 6. The CDR3 extends over 16 amino acids. CDR3 sequence (DNA): TGTGCCACCAGTGATCCAACTAGCGGGGGGAAAAATGAGCAGTTCTTC. Its protein product is CATSDPTSGGKNEQFF.

In this sample, this clone turned up once. This sequence joins TRBV7-9 and TRBJ2-7; 8 bases align to TRBD1. Per germline, CDR1 SEHNR and CDR2 FQNEAQ (reference sequence). The CDR3 totals 16 residues. The ends lost 5 bases at V and 4 bases at J; junction bases unmatched: 13. The CDR3 sequence is CASSPRPGTGRYEQYF. The CDR3 DNA sequence: TGTGCCAGCAGCCCCCGCCCCGGGACAGGCCGATACGAGCAGTACTTC.

This sequence joins TRBV18 and TRBJ2-3; D is unresolved. V was shortened by 3 bases and J by 0 bases, with 4 bases between the two germline ends. The CDR3 covers 13 residues. The germline V gene has CDR1 KGHSH and CDR2 LQKENI. CDR3 coding DNA: TGTGCCAGCTCACCTCTGAGCACAGATACGCAGTATTTT. Residues: CASSPLSTDTQYF.